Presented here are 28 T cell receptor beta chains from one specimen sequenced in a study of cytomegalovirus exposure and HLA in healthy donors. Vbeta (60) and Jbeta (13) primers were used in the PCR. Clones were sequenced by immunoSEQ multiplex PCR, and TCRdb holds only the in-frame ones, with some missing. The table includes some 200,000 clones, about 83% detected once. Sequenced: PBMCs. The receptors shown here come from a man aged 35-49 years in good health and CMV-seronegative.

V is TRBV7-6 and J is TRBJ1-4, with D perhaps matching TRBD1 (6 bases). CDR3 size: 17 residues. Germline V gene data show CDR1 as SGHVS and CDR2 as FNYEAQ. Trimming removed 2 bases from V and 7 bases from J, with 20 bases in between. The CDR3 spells CASSLIEGDPVREKLFF. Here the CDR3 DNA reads TGTGCCAGCAGCTTAATAGAGGGGGACCCGGTGCGTGAAAAACTGTTTTTT.

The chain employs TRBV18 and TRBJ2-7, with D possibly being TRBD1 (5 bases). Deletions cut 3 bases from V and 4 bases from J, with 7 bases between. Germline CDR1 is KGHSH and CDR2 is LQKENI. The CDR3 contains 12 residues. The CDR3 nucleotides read TGTGCCAGCTCACCCGACAGATACGAGCAGTACTTC. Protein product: CASSPDRYEQYF.

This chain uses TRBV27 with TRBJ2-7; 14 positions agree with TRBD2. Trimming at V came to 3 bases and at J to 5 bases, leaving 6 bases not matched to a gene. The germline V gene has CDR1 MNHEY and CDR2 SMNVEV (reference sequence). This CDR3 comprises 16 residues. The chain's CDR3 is CASSFLTSGRVHEQYF. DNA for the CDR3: TGTGCCAGCAGTTTCCTGACTAGCGGGAGGGTCCACGAGCAGTACTTC.

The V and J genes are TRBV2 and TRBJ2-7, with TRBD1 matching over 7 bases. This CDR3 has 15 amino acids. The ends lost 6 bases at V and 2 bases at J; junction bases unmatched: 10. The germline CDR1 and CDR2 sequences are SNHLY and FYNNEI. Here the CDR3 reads CASSASDRPTYEQYF. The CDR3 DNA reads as TGTGCCAGCAGCGCCTCGGACAGGCCTACCTACGAGCAGTACTTC. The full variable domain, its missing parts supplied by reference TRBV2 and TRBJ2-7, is EPEVTQTPSHQVTQMGQEVILRCVPISNHLYFYWYRQILGQKVEFLVSFYNNEISEKSEIFDDQFSVERPDGSNFTLKIRSTKLEDSAMYFCASSASDRPTYEQYFGPGTRLTVT.

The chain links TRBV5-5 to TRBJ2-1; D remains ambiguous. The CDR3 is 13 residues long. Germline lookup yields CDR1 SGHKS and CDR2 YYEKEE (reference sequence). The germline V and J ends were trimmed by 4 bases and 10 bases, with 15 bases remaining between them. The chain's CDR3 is CASSEVAVGEQFF. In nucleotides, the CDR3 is TGTGCCAGCAGCGAGGTGGCGGTTGGCGAGCAGTTCTTC. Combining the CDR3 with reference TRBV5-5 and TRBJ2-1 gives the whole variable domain DAGVTQSPTHLIKTRGQQVTLRCSPISGHKSVSWYQQVLGQGPQFIFQYYEKEERGRGNFPDRFSARQFPNYSSELNVNALLLGDSALYLCASSEVAVGEQFFGPGTRLTVL.

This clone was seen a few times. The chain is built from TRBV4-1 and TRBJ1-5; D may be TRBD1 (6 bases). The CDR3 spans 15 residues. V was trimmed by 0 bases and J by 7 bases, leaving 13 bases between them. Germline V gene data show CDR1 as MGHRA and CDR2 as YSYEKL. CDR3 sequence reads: CASSQEAGVIQPQHF. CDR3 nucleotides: TGCGCCAGCAGCCAAGAGGCAGGGGTTATCCAGCCCCAGCATTTT.

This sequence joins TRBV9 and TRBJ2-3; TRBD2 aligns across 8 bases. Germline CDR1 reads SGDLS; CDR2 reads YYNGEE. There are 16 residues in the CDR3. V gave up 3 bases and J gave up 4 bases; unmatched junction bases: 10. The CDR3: CASSAPLAGGADTQYF. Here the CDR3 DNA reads TGTGCCAGCAGCGCACCCCTAGCGGGCGGGGCAGATACGCAGTATTTT.

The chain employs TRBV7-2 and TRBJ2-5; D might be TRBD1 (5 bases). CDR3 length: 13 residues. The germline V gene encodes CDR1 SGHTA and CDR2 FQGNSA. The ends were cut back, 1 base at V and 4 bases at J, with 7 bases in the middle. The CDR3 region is CASSLGQRETQYF. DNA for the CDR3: TGTGCCAGCAGCTTAGGACAGAGAGAGACCCAGTACTTC.

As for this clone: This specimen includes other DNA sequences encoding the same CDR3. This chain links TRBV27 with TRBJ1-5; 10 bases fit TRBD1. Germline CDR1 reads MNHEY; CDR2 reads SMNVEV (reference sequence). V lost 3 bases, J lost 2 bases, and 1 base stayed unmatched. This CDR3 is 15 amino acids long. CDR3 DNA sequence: TGTGCCAGCAGTTTCGGGACAGGGGGCAATCAGCCCCAGCATTTT. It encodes CASSFGTGGNQPQHF.

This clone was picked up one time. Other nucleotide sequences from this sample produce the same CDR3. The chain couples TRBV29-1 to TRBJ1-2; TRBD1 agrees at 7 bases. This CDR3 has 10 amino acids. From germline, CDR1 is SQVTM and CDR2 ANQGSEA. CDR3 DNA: TGCAGTACAGGGGATCCTGGCTACACCTTC. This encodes CSTGDPGYTF. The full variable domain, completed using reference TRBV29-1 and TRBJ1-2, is SAVISQKPSRDICQRGTSLTIQCQVDSQVTMMFWYRQQPGQSLTLIATANQGSEATYESGFVIDKFPISRPNLTFSTLTVSNMSPEDSSIYLCSTGDPGYTFGSGTRLTVV.

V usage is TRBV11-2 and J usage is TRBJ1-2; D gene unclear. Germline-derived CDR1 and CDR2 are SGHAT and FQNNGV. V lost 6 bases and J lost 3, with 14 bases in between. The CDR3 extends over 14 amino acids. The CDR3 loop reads CASSSLKGDYGYTF. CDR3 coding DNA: TGTGCCAGCAGTAGTCTAAAGGGAGACTATGGCTACACCTTC.

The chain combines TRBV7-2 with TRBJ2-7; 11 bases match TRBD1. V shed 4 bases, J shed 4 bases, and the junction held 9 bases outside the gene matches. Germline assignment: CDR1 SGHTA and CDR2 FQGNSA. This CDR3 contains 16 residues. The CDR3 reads CASSSARTGGTYEQYF. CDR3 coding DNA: TGTGCCAGCAGCTCAGCGAGGACAGGGGGCACGTACGAGCAGTACTTC.

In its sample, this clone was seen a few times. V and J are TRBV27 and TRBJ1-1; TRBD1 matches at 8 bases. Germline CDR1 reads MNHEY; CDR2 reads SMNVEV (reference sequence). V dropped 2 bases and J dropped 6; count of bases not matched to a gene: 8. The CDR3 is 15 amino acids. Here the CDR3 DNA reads TGTGCCAGCAGTTTAGGTCATGGACAGGGCGCTGAAGCTTTCTTT. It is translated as CASSLGHGQGAEAFF.

CDR3 in DNA: TGTGCCAGCCAGACTAGCGGGGGCAGTCGGGAGACCCAGTACTTC. It codes for CASQTSGGSRETQYF. The gene calls are TRBV6-5 and TRBJ2-5, with 12 bases that match TRBD2. This CDR3 region has 15 residues. J lost 5 bases, V lost 8 bases, and 9 bases had no gene match. Germline assignment: CDR1 MNHEY and CDR2 SVGAGI.

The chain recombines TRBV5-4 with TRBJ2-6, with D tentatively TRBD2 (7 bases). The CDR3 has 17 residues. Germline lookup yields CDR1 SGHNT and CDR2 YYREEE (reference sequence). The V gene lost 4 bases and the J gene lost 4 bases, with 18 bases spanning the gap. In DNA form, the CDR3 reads TGTGCCAGCAGCCCCCCCCTCGGGGGGCTCGGGGCCAACGTCCTGACTTTC. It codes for CASSPPLGGLGANVLTF.

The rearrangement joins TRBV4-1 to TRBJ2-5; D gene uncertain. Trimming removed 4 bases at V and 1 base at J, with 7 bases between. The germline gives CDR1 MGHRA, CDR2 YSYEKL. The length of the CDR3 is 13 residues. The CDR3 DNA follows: TGCGCCAGCAGCCTGGGCTTCCAAGAGACCCAGTACTTC. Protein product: CASSLGFQETQYF.

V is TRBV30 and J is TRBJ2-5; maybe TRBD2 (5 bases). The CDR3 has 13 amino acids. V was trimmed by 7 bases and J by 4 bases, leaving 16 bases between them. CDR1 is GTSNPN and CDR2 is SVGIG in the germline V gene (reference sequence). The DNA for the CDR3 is TGTGCCTCGGGCGGGTTAGGAGCAGAGACCCAGTACTTC. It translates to CASGGLGAETQYF.

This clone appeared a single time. In DNA form, the CDR3 reads TGTGCCAGCAGTTCCGGGGGGACTGAAGCTTTCTTT. Its translation: CASSSGGTEAFF. The rearrangement joins TRBV6-5 to TRBJ1-1; D is perhaps TRBD1 (5 bases). Germline V lookup: CDR1 MNHEY, CDR2 SVGAGI. The CDR3 extends over 12 amino acids. The V end was cut by 4 bases, the J end by 5 bases, with 8 bases between.

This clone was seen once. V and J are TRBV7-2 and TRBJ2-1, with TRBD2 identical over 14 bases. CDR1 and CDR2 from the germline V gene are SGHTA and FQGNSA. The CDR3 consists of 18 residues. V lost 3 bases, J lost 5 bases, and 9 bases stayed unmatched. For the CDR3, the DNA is TGTGCCAGCAGCTTCACCCCAGGGACTAGCGGGAGCCACAATGAGCAGTTCTTC. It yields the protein CASSFTPGTSGSHNEQFF. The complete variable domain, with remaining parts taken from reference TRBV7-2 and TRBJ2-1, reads GAGVSQSPSNKVTEKGKDVELRCDPISGHTALYWYRQSLGQGLEFLIYFQGNSAPDKSGLPSDRFSAERTGGSVSTLTIQRTQQEDSAVYLCASSFTPGTSGSHNEQFFGPGTRLTVL.

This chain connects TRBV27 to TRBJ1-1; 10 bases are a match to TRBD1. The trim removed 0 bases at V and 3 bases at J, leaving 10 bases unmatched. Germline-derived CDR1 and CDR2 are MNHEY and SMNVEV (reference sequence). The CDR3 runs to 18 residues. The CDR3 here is CASSLSGGQGLGDTEAFF. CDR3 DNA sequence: TGTGCCAGCAGTTTATCGGGGGGACAGGGGTTGGGGGACACTGAAGCTTTCTTT.

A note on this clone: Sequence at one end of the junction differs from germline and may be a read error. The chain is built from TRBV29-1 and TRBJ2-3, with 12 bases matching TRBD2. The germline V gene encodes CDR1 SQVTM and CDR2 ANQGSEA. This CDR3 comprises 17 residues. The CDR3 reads CSVEAFLRLAGANTQYF. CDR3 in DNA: TGCAGCGTGGAAGCCTTCCTGAGACTAGCGGGGGCAAATACGCAGTATTTT.

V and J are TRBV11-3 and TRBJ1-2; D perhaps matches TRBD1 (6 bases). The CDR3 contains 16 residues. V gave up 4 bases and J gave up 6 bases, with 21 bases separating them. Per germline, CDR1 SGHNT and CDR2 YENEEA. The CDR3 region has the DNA TGTGCCAGCAGCTGCCCCGGGACACCCGGGAGGAATGGCTACACCTTC. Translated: CASSCPGTPGRNGYTF.

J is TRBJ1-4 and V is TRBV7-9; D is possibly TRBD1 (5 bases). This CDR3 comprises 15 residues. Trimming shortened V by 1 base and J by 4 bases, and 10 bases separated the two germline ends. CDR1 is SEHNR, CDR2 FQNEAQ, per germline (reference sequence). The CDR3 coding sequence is TGTGCCAGCAGCTTAGAGGGGATGGGTAATGAAAAACTGTTTTTT. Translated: CASSLEGMGNEKLFF. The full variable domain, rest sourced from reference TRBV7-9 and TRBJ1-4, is DTGVSQNPRHKITKRGQNVTFRCDPISEHNRLYWYRQTLGQGPEFLTYFQNEAQLEKSRLLSDRFSAERPKGSFSTLEIQRTEQGDSAMYLCASSLEGMGNEKLFFGSGTQLSVL.

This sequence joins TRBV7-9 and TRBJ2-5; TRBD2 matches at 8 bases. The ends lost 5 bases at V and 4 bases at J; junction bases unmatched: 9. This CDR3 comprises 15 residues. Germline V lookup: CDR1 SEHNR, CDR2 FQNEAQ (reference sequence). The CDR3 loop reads CASSLWTSPRETQYF. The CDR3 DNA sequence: TGTGCCAGCAGCCTCTGGACTAGCCCCCGAGAGACCCAGTACTTC.

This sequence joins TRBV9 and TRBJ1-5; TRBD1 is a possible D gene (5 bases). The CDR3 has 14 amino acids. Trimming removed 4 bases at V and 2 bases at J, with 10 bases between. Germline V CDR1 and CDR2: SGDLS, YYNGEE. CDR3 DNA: TGTGCCAGCAGCCAGGGATGGGGCAATCAGCCCCAGCATTTT. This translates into CASSQGWGNQPQHF.

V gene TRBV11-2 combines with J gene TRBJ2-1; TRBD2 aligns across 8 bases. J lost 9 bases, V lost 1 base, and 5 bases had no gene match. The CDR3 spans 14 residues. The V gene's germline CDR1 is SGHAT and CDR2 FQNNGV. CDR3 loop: CASSLAGGQGEQFF. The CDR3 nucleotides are TGTGCCAGCAGCTTAGCGGGGGGGCAAGGTGAGCAGTTCTTC.

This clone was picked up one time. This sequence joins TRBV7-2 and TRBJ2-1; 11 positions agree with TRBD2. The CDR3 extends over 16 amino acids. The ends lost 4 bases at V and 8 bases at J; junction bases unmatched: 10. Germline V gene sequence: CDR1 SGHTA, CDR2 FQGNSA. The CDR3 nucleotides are TGTGCCAGCAGCTACCGGCTAGCGGGGGGCTCCGATGAGCAGTTCTTC. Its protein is CASSYRLAGGSDEQFF.

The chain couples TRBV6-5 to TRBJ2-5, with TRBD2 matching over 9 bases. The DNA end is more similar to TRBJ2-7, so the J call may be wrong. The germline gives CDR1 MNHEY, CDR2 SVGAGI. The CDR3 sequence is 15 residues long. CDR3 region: CASSLAGVGSYEQYF. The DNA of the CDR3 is TGTGCCAGCAGCTTAGCGGGAGTCGGCTCCTACGAGCAGTACTTC.